Following are 2 T cell receptor beta chains from one sample sequenced in a study of T-cell memory formation after mild COVID-19. TCRdb redid the calling of the 5' RACE reads with MiXCR, one entry per CDR3 protein. Found here are a few hundred thousand distinct CDR3 sequences, 25% to 30% of them singletons; the top ten hold approximately 12%. Input material: PBMCs or a T cell subset sorted from them (not recorded which). These receptors were collected from an adult woman who had mild COVID-19 (a few samples of this study predate the infection). Cell type and time point are not known.

CDR3 bases: TGTGCCACCAGTGAACCCGGACAGGCCACCTACAATGAGCAGTTCTTC. Protein: CATSEPGQATYNEQFF. This chain joins TRBV24-1 and TRBJ2-1; 7 positions agree with TRBD1. CDR3 length: 16 residues. The junction had 7 bases not matched to a gene; V was cut back by 4 bases and J by 2 bases. Germline V gives CDR1 KGHDR, CDR2 SFDVKD.

A few counts support this clonotype. The V and J genes are TRBV9 and TRBJ2-7; 12 bases agree with TRBD2. V trimming: 0 bases; J trimming: 4 bases; junction bases outside the gene matches: 2. This CDR3 region has 15 residues. The germline V gene encodes CDR1 SGDLS and CDR2 YYNGEE. CDR3 sequence (DNA): TGTGCCAGCAGCGTAGGACTAGCGGGAGTGTACGAGCAGTACTTC. It codes for CASSVGLAGVYEQYF.